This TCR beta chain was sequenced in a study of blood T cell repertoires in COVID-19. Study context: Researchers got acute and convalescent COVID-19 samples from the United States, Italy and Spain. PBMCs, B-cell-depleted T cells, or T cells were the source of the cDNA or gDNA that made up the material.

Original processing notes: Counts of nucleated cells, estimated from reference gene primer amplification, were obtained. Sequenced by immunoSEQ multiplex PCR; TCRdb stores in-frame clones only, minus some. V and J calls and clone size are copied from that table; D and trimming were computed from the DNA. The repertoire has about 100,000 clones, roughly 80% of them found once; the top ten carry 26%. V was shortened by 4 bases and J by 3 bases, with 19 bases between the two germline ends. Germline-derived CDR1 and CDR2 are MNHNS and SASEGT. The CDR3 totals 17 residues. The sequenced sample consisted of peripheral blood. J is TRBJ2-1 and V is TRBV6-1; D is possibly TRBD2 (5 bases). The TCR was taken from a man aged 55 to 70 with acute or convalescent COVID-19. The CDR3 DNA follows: TGTGCCAGCAGTGTCGATGATCGGGGATTGTACTACAATGAGCAGTTCTTC. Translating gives CASSVDDRGLYYNEQFF.